This T cell receptor beta chain derives from a study of T cell changes during pregnancy in multiple sclerosis. Germline V lookup: CDR1 LNHNV, CDR2 YYDKDF (reference sequence). Trimming at V came to 3 bases and at J to 2 bases, leaving 3 bases not matched to a gene. This CDR3 is 15 amino acids long. Assay used: immunoSEQ multiplex PCR; TCRdb lists only in-frame clones, some missing. The sample holds around 35,000 clones, roughly 94% seen once. This sample comprised CD4+ T cells from peripheral blood mononuclear cells, obtained after pregnancy. V usage is TRBV15 and J usage is TRBJ2-2; 7 nucleotides match TRBD2. The clonotype originates from a female donor with multiple sclerosis, enrolled in a pregnancy study. CDR3 bases: TGTGCCACCAGCAGGGGAGGGCCCAACACCGGGGAGCTGTTTTTT. Translation gives CATSRGGPNTGELFF.